These T cell receptor beta chains were read from a single sample in a study of technical replicates of blood from a handful of donors. Sequenced by immunoSEQ multiplex PCR; TCRdb stores in-frame clones only, minus some. The table lists around 80,000 clones, about 91% of them singletons. The sequenced sample was T cells isolated from PBMCs. These TCRs come from a human donor in good health. The CDR3 runs from the conserved cysteine through the conserved F or W. A D gene is named only where the DNA matches it firmly. Expanded clones get a size class; other rows say once, few or many, or leave the size out.

v_call,d_call,j_call,cdr3_length,clone_size,cdr3_nt,cdr3_aa
TRBV7-9,-,TRBJ2-1,16,-,TGTGCCAGCAGCTTATGGGGGCAGACCAGGTACAATGAGCAGTTCTTC,CASSLWGQTRYNEQFF
TRBV7-9,-,TRBJ1-2,13,-,TGTGCCAGCAGCCTCTGGCGGGGGGAGGGCTACACCTTC,CASSLWRGEGYTF
TRBV6-1,-,TRBJ2-1,12,-,TGTGCCAGCAGTGAATCAATCAATGAGCAGTTCTTC,CASSESINEQFF
TRBV6-1,TRBD2,TRBJ2-7,12,once,TGTGCCAGCATCTTAGCGGGAAACGAGCAGTACTTC,CASILAGNEQYF
TRBV12-5,-,TRBJ2-2,15,-,TGTGCTAGTGGTCTCAGGACAGAGAGCACCGGGGAGCTGTTTTTT,CASGLRTESTGELFF
TRBV19,TRBD1,TRBJ1-2,17,-,TGTGCCAGTAGTATAGTAGAACGGACAGGGCAGATCTATGGCTACACCTTC,CASSIVERTGQIYGYTF
TRBV18,TRBD1,TRBJ1-1,15,-,TGTGCCAGCTCACGACAGCCGGGACAGGGGAACGAAGCTTTCTTT,CASSRQPGQGNEAFF
TRBV6-5,TRBD1,TRBJ1-5,14,-,TGTGCCAGCAGGGGACAGGGCCAATATCAGCCCCAGCATTTT,CASRGQGQYQPQHF
TRBV2,TRBD1,TRBJ1-2,12,-,TGTGCCAGCCGGGACAGGGGCTATGGCTACACCTTC,CASRDRGYGYTF
TRBV11-2,-,TRBJ2-3,15,-,TGTGCCAGCAGCTTAGACGGTGCTAGCACAGATACGCAGTATTTT,CASSLDGASTDTQYF
TRBV19,TRBD2,TRBJ2-1,17,-,TGTGCCAGTACTCCCGAGGCGGGGAGGGTCACTTACAATGAGCAGTTCTTC,CASTPEAGRVTYNEQFF
TRBV28,-,TRBJ1-1,12,-,TGTGCCAGCAGTTCGCAGGCGATTGAAGCTTTCTTT,CASSSQAIEAFF
TRBV7-9,-,TRBJ2-7,12,-,TGTGCCAGCAGCCCCGGGAATTACGAGCAGTACTTC,CASSPGNYEQYF
TRBV7-3,TRBD2,TRBJ2-2,18,once,TGTGCCAGCAGTTTCGGACTAGCGGGAGTAGGTAGCACCGGGGAGCTGTTTTTT,CASSFGLAGVGSTGELFF
TRBV30,-,TRBJ1-2,12,-,TGTGCCTGGAGTGGCCAGGGCTATGGCTACACCTTC,CAWSGQGYGYTF
TRBV19,TRBD2,TRBJ2-1,15,-,TGTGCCAGTAGTATAGGCTGGACTAGTAGCAATGAGCAGTTCTTC,CASSIGWTSSNEQFF
TRBV5-1,TRBD1,TRBJ1-4,15,-,TGCGCCAGCAGCGCCCAGGACAGGGGCACTGAAAAACTGTTTTTT,CASSAQDRGTEKLFF
TRBV5-6,-,TRBJ2-5,14,once,TGTGCCAGCAGCATATACGGAGGCTTGGAGACCCAGTACTTC,CASSIYGGLETQYF
TRBV10-2,TRBD2,TRBJ2-1,16,-,TGCGCCAGCAGTAAACCTAGCGGGGTATCCTACAATGAGCAGTTCTTC,CASSKPSGVSYNEQFF
TRBV28,TRBD2,TRBJ2-3,17,few,TGTGCCAGCCTGCCCCTAGCGGAAGAAATATTCACAGATACGCAGTATTTT,CASLPLAEEIFTDTQYF
TRBV10-3,-,TRBJ1-5,17,-,TGTGCCATCAGTGAATACCATGGGCAGGGGTCGAATCAGCCCCAGCATTTT,CAISEYHGQGSNQPQHF
TRBV7-9,-,TRBJ2-7,14,-,TGTGCCAGCAGCAAAACGGCAGGGTTCGACGAGCAGTACTTC,CASSKTAGFDEQYF
TRBV7-2,TRBD1,TRBJ2-1,15,-,TGTGCCATTCCAGACCGGGACAGGGTTTCGGATGAGCAGTTCTTC,CAIPDRDRVSDEQFF
TRBV19,TRBD1,TRBJ1-2,13,-,TGTGCCAGTAGTACCACAGGGGTATATGGCTACACCTTC,CASSTTGVYGYTF
TRBV4-2,TRBD2,TRBJ2-3,16,-,TGTGCCAGCAGCTCTCTGGGTAGCGGGGCCACAGATACGCAGTATTTT,CASSSLGSGATDTQYF
TRBV7-2,TRBD2,TRBJ2-2,16,-,TGTGCCAGCAGCTTATGGCTAGCGGGAGAGACCGGGGAGCTGTTTTTT,CASSLWLAGETGELFF
TRBV6-5,TRBD2,TRBJ2-1,15,-,TGTGCCAGCAGTCAGGGACTAGCGGATTACAATGAGCAGTTCTTC,CASSQGLADYNEQFF
TRBV6-1,TRBD2,TRBJ2-7,15,-,TGTGCCAGCAGTGTATCCGGGACTACTTTCTACGAGCAGTACTTC,CASSVSGTTFYEQYF
TRBV5-1,-,TRBJ2-7,14,-,TGCGCCAGCAGCTTGGACAGGGTTATCTACGAGCAGTACTTC,CASSLDRVIYEQYF
TRBV10-3,TRBD2,TRBJ2-1,15,-,TGTGCCATCAGTGTTGATGGACTAGCGGGGGTTGAGCAGTTCTTC,CAISVDGLAGVEQFF
TRBV5-4,-,TRBJ2-1,13,-,TGTGCCAGCAGCCCCGTAACGAGCGATGAGCAGTTCTTC,CASSPVTSDEQFF
TRBV28,TRBD1,TRBJ2-7,13,once,TGTGCCAGCTTAACAGGGGGCTTTGGCGAGCAGTACTTC,CASLTGGFGEQYF
TRBV25-1,TRBD1,TRBJ1-2,13,-,TGTGCCAGCAGTGGGACAGGGCCGTATGGCTACACCTTC,CASSGTGPYGYTF
TRBV4-2,-,TRBJ2-7,14,-,TGTGCCAGCAGCCCCACCGTACAGTTCTACGAGCAGTACTTC,CASSPTVQFYEQYF
TRBV30,-,TRBJ1-1,12,-,TGTGCCTGGGCCTTACAGGGTGGGATGGCTTTCTTT,CAWALQGGMAFF
TRBV15,-,TRBJ1-5,15,-,TGTGCCACCAGCATACCCGGTCACAGCAATCAGCCCCAGCATTTT,CATSIPGHSNQPQHF
TRBV28,-,TRBJ2-1,15,-,TGTGCCAGCAGTTTTCCCCTAGACTCCTACAATGAGCAGTTCTTC,CASSFPLDSYNEQFF
TRBV5-1,TRBD1,TRBJ1-1,14,-,TGCGCCAGCAGCATGGACAGGGGGCGTACTGAAGCTTTCTTT,CASSMDRGRTEAFF
TRBV28,-,TRBJ2-6,15,-,TGTGCCAGCAGTTTACAGGTGTTTGGGGCCAACGTCCTGACTTTC,CASSLQVFGANVLTF
TRBV5-8,TRBD2,TRBJ2-7,14,once,TGTGCCAGCAGCTTGCCCGTAGCGGGTAAGGAGCAGTACTTC,CASSLPVAGKEQYF
TRBV28,TRBD1,TRBJ1-4,15,-,TGTGCCAGCAGTTCCCCCGGGACAGGGTTTGAAAAACTGTTTTTT,CASSSPGTGFEKLFF
TRBV10-3,-,TRBJ2-7,12,-,TGTGCCATCAGCCGGGACACCTACGAGCAGTACTTC,CAISRDTYEQYF
TRBV6-5,-,TRBJ1-2,13,-,TGTGCCAGCAGTTATGAGGGCGACGGTGGCTACACCTTC,CASSYEGDGGYTF
TRBV5-4,TRBD1,TRBJ2-7,16,-,TGTGCCAGCAGCCCCTACGGGACAGGGGCCCTTCGCGAGCAGTACTTC,CASSPYGTGALREQYF
TRBV11-3,-,TRBJ2-3,17,-,TGTGCCAGCAGCTTGTCGGGTACCTCGATTGGCACAGATACGCAGTATTTT,CASSLSGTSIGTDTQYF
TRBV18,-,TRBJ2-7,14,few,TGTGCCAGCTCACCGAGGGTTAGCAGCTACGAGCAGTACTTC,CASSPRVSSYEQYF
TRBV14,-,TRBJ1-2,12,-,TGTGCCAGCAGCCAAAACAGCTATGGCTACACCTTC,CASSQNSYGYTF
TRBV19,-,TRBJ2-1,16,-,TGTGCCAGTAGTATAGGTTTAGGGGGAGAACTCAATGAGCAGTTCTTC,CASSIGLGGELNEQFF
TRBV25-1,TRBD1,TRBJ2-7,14,-,TGTGCCAGCAGTGAACAGACAGGGTTGAACGAGCAGTACTTC,CASSEQTGLNEQYF
TRBV19,-,TRBJ1-2,13,-,TGTGCCAGTAGTATTCGTGAGAACTATGGCTACACCTTC,CASSIRENYGYTF
TRBV7-2,-,TRBJ2-1,15,-,TGTGCCAGCAGCTCGCAGGCGTCCGTCGGCAATGAGCAGTTCTTC,CASSSQASVGNEQFF
TRBV18,-,TRBJ1-2,13,-,TGTGCCAGCTCACGAGGAGAACCCTATGGCTACACCTTC,CASSRGEPYGYTF
TRBV10-3,-,TRBJ1-2,12,few,TGTGCCCTGTCGGCCGGGGAATATGGCTACACCTTC,CALSAGEYGYTF